Shown below are 6 T cell receptor beta chains from a single sample sequenced in a study of T cells expressing NK-cell markers (TCRdb year 2020). The receptor library was made with 5' RACE. TCRdb records Illumina HiSeq 2000 as the sequencer. TCRdb reprocessed the reads and assigns one entry to each CDR3 protein sequence, leaving out DNA. The sample has roughly 430,000 distinct CDR3 sequences on record. The top ten hold 7.3% of the sample. Sequenced: blood T cells: a sorted CD56 or NKG2C T cell subset, CD4+ or CD8+ T cells, or bulk PBMC T cells (not recorded which). The receptor set was obtained from a woman between 18 and 75 years old in good health.

V gene TRBV4-3 combines with J gene TRBJ2-1; the D call of TRBD1 rests on TCRdb alone, since no DNA is present to check it. Per germline, CDR1 LGHNA and CDR2 YSLEER. CDR3 length equals 17 residues. The CDR3 loop is CASSQTQGATLYNEQFF.

The chain links TRBV7-9 to TRBJ2-1; with no DNA, the TCRdb D assignment of TRBD2 cannot be verified. Germline V gives CDR1 SEHNR, CDR2 FQNEAQ (reference sequence). The CDR3 spans 14 residues. CDR3 sequence reads: CASSLDSGSDEQFF.

The V and J genes are TRBV5-6 and TRBJ2-2. Germline CDR1 SGHDT, CDR2 YYEEEE. CDR3 length: 17 residues. Here the CDR3 reads CASSLDKGTTNTGELFF.

V is TRBV20-1 and J is TRBJ2-3; TCRdb names TRBD2, which stays unverified in the absence of DNA. The CDR3 covers 14 residues. Germline assignment: CDR1 DFQATT and CDR2 SNEGSKA (reference sequence). CDR3 in amino acids: CSARGLAASDTQYF.

V and J are TRBV10-3 and TRBJ2-5; TCRdb outputs TRBD1, but without DNA this stays unchecked. Looked up from germline, CDR1 is ENHRY and CDR2 is SYGVKD. CDR3 length: 13 residues. The CDR3 here is CAIGQGEGETQYF.

The J gene is TRBJ2-1, the V gene TRBV14; with no DNA, the TCRdb D assignment of TRBD2 cannot be verified. The CDR3 spans 17 residues. Germline V gives CDR1 SGHDN, CDR2 FVKESK. CDR3 protein: CASSQDRRLAGRNEQFF.